Presented here are 13 T cell receptor beta chains from one specimen sequenced in a study of identical twins. One entry per CDR3 protein, called by TCRdb with MiXCR from the 5' RACE reads. The table has some 590,000 distinct CDR3 sequences, roughly 9.5% seen once. The same sample was also studied in work on yellow fever vaccine responses in identical twins.

The sequenced sample was PBMCs. The receptors come from a young woman in good health.

With regard to this clonotype: Sequence at one end of the junction differs from germline and may be a read error. This rearrangement joins TRBV7-2 to TRBJ2-2, with a possible D match to TRBD2 (6 bases). This CDR3 comprises 15 residues. The V gene's germline CDR1 is SGHTA and CDR2 FQGNSA. The CDR3 here is CASSPQEVVAGEVFF. The CDR3 DNA reads TGTGCCAGCAGCCCCCAAGAGGTGGTGGCCGGGGAGGTGTTTTTT. Full variable domain (remainder filled in from reference TRBV7-2 and TRBJ2-2): GAGVSQSPSNKVTEKGKDVELRCDPISGHTALYWYRQSLGQGLEFLIYFQGNSAPDKSGLPSDRFSAERTGGSVSTLTIQRTQQEDSAVYLCASSPQEVVAGEVFFGEGSRLTVL.

This clonotype showed up just a few times. The V call is TRBV20-1, the J call TRBJ2-5; D is possibly TRBD2 (5 bases). Germline CDR1 reads DFQATT; CDR2 reads SNEGSKA (reference sequence). This CDR3 has 11 residues. V was cut by 4 bases and J by 5 bases, with 8 bases left in between. The DNA of the CDR3 is TGCAGTGCTAATACGGGGGAGACCCAGTACTTC. Translating gives CSANTGETQYF.

This clonotype has just a few counts. The J gene is TRBJ2-1, the V gene TRBV12-3 or TRBV12-4, with TRBD1 identical over 11 bases. The CDR3 runs to 15 residues. V was pared by 6 bases and J by 7 bases, with 8 bases of the junction left unmatched. The CDR3 sequence is CASSLDRGQRNEQFF. The CDR3 DNA reads as TGTGCCAGCAGCCTGGACAGGGGGCAGAGGAATGAGCAGTTCTTC.

This clonotype has more than one count but fewer than ten. The chain combines TRBV4-2 with TRBJ1-1; D call uncertain. The CDR3 is 15 residues long. Germline CDR1 is LGHNA and CDR2 is YNFKEQ. The V gene lost 0 bases and the J gene lost 1 base, with 9 bases spanning the gap. The CDR3 spells CASSQDGLRNTEAFF. CDR3 in DNA: TGTGCCAGCAGCCAAGATGGGCTGCGGAACACTGAAGCTTTCTTT.

The table lists this clonotype with many counts. V is TRBV20-1 and J is TRBJ1-4; D is unresolved. Trimming removed 6 bases from V and 5 bases from J, with 10 bases in between. The CDR3 has 12 residues. Germline CDR1 is DFQATT and CDR2 is SNEGSKA (reference sequence). In DNA, the CDR3 is TGCAGTGCCCCAGGACGGAATGAAAAACTGTTTTTT. This translates into CSAPGRNEKLFF.

In its sample, this clonotype was seen many times. This chain joins TRBV12-3 or TRBV12-4 and TRBJ1-3; a weak D match, TRBD1 (5 bases). The CDR3 loop spans 15 amino acids. V shed 4 bases and J shed 0 bases, with 10 bases lying between them. CDR3 sequence: CASSSDTLSGNTIYF. CDR3 sequence (DNA): TGTGCCAGCAGTTCGGACACCCTCTCTGGAAACACCATATATTTT.

As to this clonotype: The junction departs from the called germline gene at one end, perhaps through a read error. The gene calls are TRBV30 and TRBJ1-1; D gene uncertain. The CDR3 runs 13 residues. Germline CDR1 GTSNPN, CDR2 SVGIG (reference sequence). CDR3 loop: CAWSEWSNTEAFF. CDR3 nucleotides: TGTGCCTGGAGCGAGTGGAGTAACACTGAAGCCTTCTTT.

This clonotype appeared a few times. The chain carries TRBV29-1 and TRBJ2-2; D not certain. Trimming cost V 6 bases and J 2 bases, with 13 bases left between them. CDR1 is SQVTM and CDR2 is ANQGSEA in the germline V gene. The CDR3 is 14 amino acids. The CDR3 spells CSVQIARNTGELFF. DNA of the CDR3: TGCAGCGTCCAAATTGCGAGAAACACCGGGGAGCTGTTTTTT.

At least ten counts were recorded for this clonotype. The rearrangement uses TRBV4-2 and TRBJ2-3, with 7 bases lining up with TRBD2. The CDR3 is 15 residues long. The V gene's germline CDR1 is LGHNA and CDR2 YNFKEQ. Trimming at V came to 4 bases and at J to 3 bases, leaving 7 bases not matched to a gene. The CDR3 DNA reads TGTGCCAGCAGCCGTAAGGGCGGGGGAACAGATACGCAGTATTTT. This codes for CASSRKGGGTDTQYF.

This clonotype was counted many times. The chain uses TRBV12-3 or TRBV12-4 and TRBJ2-7; possibly TRBD1 for D (5 bases). Trimming took off 5 bases at V and 1 base at J, with 12 bases between the two ends. CDR3 size: 14 residues. CDR3 DNA sequence: TGTGCCAGCAGTACTCGGACACTTTCCTACGAGCAGTACTTC. Translating it yields CASSTRTLSYEQYF.

The chain uses TRBV2 and TRBJ2-3, with D unclear. Trimming shortened V by 3 bases and J by 3 bases, and 13 bases separated the two germline ends. CDR1 is SNHLY and CDR2 is FYNNEI in the germline V gene. This CDR3 has 15 residues. The CDR3 loop reads CASSDPARLTDTQYF. CDR3 DNA sequence: TGTGCCAGCAGTGACCCCGCACGACTTACAGATACGCAGTATTTT.

The V call is TRBV20-1, the J call TRBJ2-1; D possibly corresponds to TRBD1 (7 bases). CDR3 length: 16 residues. Looked up from germline, CDR1 is DFQATT and CDR2 is SNEGSKA (reference sequence). V lost 4 bases and J 7 bases, leaving 23 bases between the germline ends. The DNA of the CDR3 is TGCAGTGCTATCGTGCGGGACAGCGTTTATGGGAATGAGCAGTTCTTC. Its protein product is CSAIVRDSVYGNEQFF.

This clonotype has more than one count but fewer than ten. The V gene is TRBV7-9, the J gene TRBJ2-3, with D possibly being TRBD2 (5 bases). Trimming shortened V by 5 bases and J by 7 bases, and 22 bases separated the two germline ends. This CDR3 contains 16 residues. From germline, CDR1 is SEHNR and CDR2 FQNEAQ (reference sequence). The CDR3 loop is CASSRSSPTPPHTQYF. The CDR3 DNA reads TGTGCCAGCAGCCGGTCTAGCCCAACCCCACCACATACGCAGTATTTT. Together with reference TRBV7-9 and TRBJ2-3, the CDR3 gives the full variable domain: DTGVSQNPRHKITKRGQNVTFRCDPISEHNRLYWYRQTLGQGPEFLTYFQNEAQLEKSRLLSDRFSAERPKGSFSTLEIQRTEQGDSAMYLCASSRSSPTPPHTQYFGPGTRLTVL.